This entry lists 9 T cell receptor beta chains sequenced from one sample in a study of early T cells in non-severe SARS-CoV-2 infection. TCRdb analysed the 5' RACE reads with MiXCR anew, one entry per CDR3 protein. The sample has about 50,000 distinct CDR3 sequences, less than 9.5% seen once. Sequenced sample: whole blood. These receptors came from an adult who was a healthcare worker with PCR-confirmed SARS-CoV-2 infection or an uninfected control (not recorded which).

CDR3 in DNA: TGTGCCAGCAGCCCTGGACAGGGCCTGGATCAGCCCCAGCATTTT. This encodes CASSPGQGLDQPQHF. This rearrangement joins TRBV6-6 to TRBJ1-5; 8 bases align to TRBD1. This CDR3 comprises 15 residues. Germline CDR1 MNHNY, CDR2 SVGAGI (reference sequence). V lost 6 bases, J lost 5 bases, and 9 bases stayed unmatched.

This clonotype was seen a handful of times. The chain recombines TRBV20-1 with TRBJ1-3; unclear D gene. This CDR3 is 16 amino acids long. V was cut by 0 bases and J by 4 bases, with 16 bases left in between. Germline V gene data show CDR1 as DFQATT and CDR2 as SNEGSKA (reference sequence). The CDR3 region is CSARDLFGSSGNTIYF. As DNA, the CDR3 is TGCAGTGCTAGAGATCTTTTTGGGTCTTCCGGAAACACCATATATTTT.

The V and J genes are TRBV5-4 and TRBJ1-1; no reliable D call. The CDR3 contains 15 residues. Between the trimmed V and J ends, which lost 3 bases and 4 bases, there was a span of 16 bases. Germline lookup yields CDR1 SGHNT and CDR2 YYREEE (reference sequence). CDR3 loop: CASSSWQIKSTEAFF. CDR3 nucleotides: TGTGCCAGCAGCTCATGGCAGATCAAGAGCACTGAAGCTTTCTTT.

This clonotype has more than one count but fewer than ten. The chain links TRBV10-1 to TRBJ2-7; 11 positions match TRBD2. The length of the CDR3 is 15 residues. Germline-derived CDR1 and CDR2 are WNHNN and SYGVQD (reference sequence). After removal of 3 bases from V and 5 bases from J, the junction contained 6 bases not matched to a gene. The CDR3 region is CASSDIAGGQDEQYF. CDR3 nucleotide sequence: TGCGCCAGCAGTGATATAGCGGGGGGGCAGGACGAGCAGTACTTC.

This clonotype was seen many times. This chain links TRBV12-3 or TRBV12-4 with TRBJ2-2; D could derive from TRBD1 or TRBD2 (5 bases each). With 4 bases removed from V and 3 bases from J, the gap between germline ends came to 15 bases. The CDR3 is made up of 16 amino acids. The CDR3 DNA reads TGTGCCAGCAGTTCCAGGGCGTTGAGGGACACCGGGGAGCTGTTTTTT. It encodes CASSSRALRDTGELFF.

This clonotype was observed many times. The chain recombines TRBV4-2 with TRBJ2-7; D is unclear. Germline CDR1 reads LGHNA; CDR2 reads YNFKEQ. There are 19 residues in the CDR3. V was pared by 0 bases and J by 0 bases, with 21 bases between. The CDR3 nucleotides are TGTGCCAGCAGCCAAGACATAAATAGATTGAACGTGATCTCCTACGAGCAGTACTTC. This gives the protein CASSQDINRLNVISYEQYF.

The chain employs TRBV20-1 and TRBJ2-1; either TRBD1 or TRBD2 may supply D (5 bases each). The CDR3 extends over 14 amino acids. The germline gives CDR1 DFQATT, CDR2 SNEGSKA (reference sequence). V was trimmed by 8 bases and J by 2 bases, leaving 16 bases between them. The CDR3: CSTPGTLAYNEQFF. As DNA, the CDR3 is TGCAGTACACCCGGGACCCTCGCCTACAATGAGCAGTTCTTC.

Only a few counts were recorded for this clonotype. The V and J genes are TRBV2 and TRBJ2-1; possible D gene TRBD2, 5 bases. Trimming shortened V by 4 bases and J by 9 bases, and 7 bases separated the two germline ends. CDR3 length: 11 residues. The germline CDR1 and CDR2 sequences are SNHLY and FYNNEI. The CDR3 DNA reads TGTGCCAGCAGTGGAGGGATTGAGCAGTTCTTC. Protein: CASSGGIEQFF.

The CDR3: CASGLRAATYEQYF. CDR3 in DNA: TGCGCCAGCGGCCTTCGGGCAGCAACCTACGAGCAGTACTTC. The V gene is TRBV5-1, the J gene TRBJ2-7; D not resolved. This CDR3 spans 14 amino acids. Trimming left V 7 bases short and J 2 bases short, with 16 bases between. Germline V gene data show CDR1 as SGHRS and CDR2 as YFSETQ.